The 32 T cell receptor beta chains presented below share a single source sample, sequenced in a study of blood T cell repertoires in COVID-19. This table comes from immunoSEQ multiplex PCR, and its TCRdb copy is limited to in-frame clones, with some not included. The profile covers 110,000 or so clones, with around 84% appearing a single time and 3.4% taken by the ten largest. The material sequenced was peripheral blood. The source of these receptors is a man in his forties or fifties with acute or convalescent COVID-19.

V is TRBV18 and J is TRBJ2-2; TRBD1 matches 9 bases. In germline, CDR1 is KGHSH, CDR2 LQKENI. The junction had 3 bases not matched to a gene; V was cut back by 3 bases and J by 7 bases. This CDR3 contains 14 residues. In nucleotides, the CDR3 is TGTGCCAGCTCACCGGACAGGGGAGACGGGGAGCTGTTTTTT. It codes for CASSPDRGDGELFF. Complete variable domain (other parts from reference TRBV18 and TRBJ2-2): NAGVMQNPRHLVRRRGQEARLRCSPMKGHSHVYWYRQLPEEGLKFMVYLQKENIIDESGMPKERFSAEFPKEGPSILRIQQVVRGDSAAYFCASSPDRGDGELFFGEGSRLTVL.

The CDR3 is CASAGRRVDTEAFF. The CDR3, as DNA: TGTGCCAGCGCCGGGAGACGGGTTGACACTGAAGCTTTCTTT. The chain joins TRBV7-8 to TRBJ1-1; no clear D. Trimming pared 8 bases from V and 3 bases from J, leaving 16 bases between. Germline loops: CDR1 SGHVS, CDR2 FQNEAQ. The length of the CDR3 is 14 residues. The full variable domain, rest sourced from reference TRBV7-8 and TRBJ1-1, is GAGVSQSPRYKVAKRGQDVALRCDPISGHVSLFWYQQALGQGPEFLTYFQNEAQLDKSGLPSDRFFAERPEGSVSTLKIQRTQQEDSAVYLCASAGRRVDTEAFFGQGTRLTVV.

The V gene is TRBV12-3 or TRBV12-4, the J gene TRBJ1-5; D may be TRBD1 (5 bases). This CDR3 spans 12 amino acids. With 6 bases removed from V and 9 bases from J, the gap between germline ends came to 12 bases. In nucleotides, the CDR3 is TGTGCCAGCAGCGGGCGGGGGGGGCCCCAGCATTTT. Translation gives CASSGRGGPQHF.

The CDR3 nucleotides read TGTGCCAGTAAGACTAGCGGCACAGATACGCAGTATTTT. Translated: CASKTSGTDTQYF. The genes are TRBV19 and TRBJ2-3; 8 bases agree with TRBD2. The CDR3 loop spans 13 amino acids. CDR1 is LNHDA and CDR2 is SQIVND in the germline V gene (reference sequence). The V gene end was trimmed by 7 bases and the J gene end by 1 base; junction bases not matched to a gene: 1.

The chain combines TRBV24-1 with TRBJ2-5; D might be TRBD1 (5 bases). Between the trimmed V and J ends, which lost 4 bases and 0 bases, there was a span of 17 bases. CDR1 is KGHDR and CDR2 is SFDVKD in the germline V gene. The length of the CDR3 is 17 residues. The CDR3 DNA reads TGTGCCACCAGTGACCCCGTGACAGAGTTACACCAAGAGACCCAGTACTTC. It is translated as CATSDPVTELHQETQYF.

V and J are TRBV19 and TRBJ2-1, with TRBD1 matching 7 bases. Trimming removed 3 bases from V and 10 bases from J; junction bases left unmatched: 12. Germline values: CDR1 LNHDA, CDR2 SQIVND (reference sequence). This CDR3 is built from 15 residues. In nucleotides, the CDR3 is TGTGCCAGTAGTATTGCGACAGGGCCCCCTCCCGAGCAGTTCTTC. This gives the protein CASSIATGPPPEQFF.

This chain links TRBV6-4 with TRBJ1-2, with a tentative D call TRBD1 (5 bases). The germline V gene encodes CDR1 MRHNA and CDR2 SNTAGT. V lost 0 bases and J 7 bases, leaving 9 bases between the germline ends. The CDR3 consists of 13 residues. CDR3 sequence reads: CASSDSGEGGYTF. CDR3 nucleotides: TGTGCCAGCAGTGACTCAGGGGAAGGTGGCTACACCTTC.

The V gene is TRBV6-1, the J gene TRBJ2-1; 10 bases line up with TRBD2. Germline CDR1 is MNHNS and CDR2 is SASEGT. After removal of 2 bases from V and 6 bases from J, the junction contained 4 bases not matched to a gene. The CDR3 sequence is 15 residues long. The CDR3 sequence is CASSELAGVSNEQFF. CDR3 DNA: TGTGCCAGCAGTGAACTAGCGGGGGTCTCCAATGAGCAGTTCTTC.

V gene TRBV2 combines with J gene TRBJ2-1; 8 bases are shared with TRBD2. Germline assignment: CDR1 SNHLY and CDR2 FYNNEI. The CDR3 spans 13 residues. V lost 7 bases, J lost 3 bases, and 2 bases stayed unmatched. The CDR3 DNA follows: TGTGCCAGCAAAAGCGGGGGCTACAATGAGCAGTTCTTC. This translates into CASKSGGYNEQFF.

V usage is TRBV3-1 (or the pseudogene TRBV3-2) and J usage is TRBJ2-5, with D perhaps matching TRBD1 (5 bases). The V end lost 0 bases, the J end lost 1 base, and 12 bases lay between the germline ends. CDR3 length: 16 amino acids. Germline V gene sequence: CDR1 LGHDT, CDR2 YNNKEL (reference sequence). CDR3 residues: CASSQDAGQGQETQYF. The CDR3 bases are TGTGCCAGCAGCCAAGATGCTGGACAAGGCCAAGAGACCCAGTACTTC.

The genes are TRBV2 and TRBJ2-3; TRBD1 matches 9 bases. With 6 bases clipped from V and 1 base from J, the junction kept 2 bases outside the gene matches. CDR3 length equals 14 residues. CDR1 and CDR2 (germline): SNHLY, FYNNEI. CDR3 sequence (DNA): TGTGCCAGCAGCGGACAGGGGCGCACAGATACGCAGTATTTT. This encodes CASSGQGRTDTQYF.

The V and J genes are TRBV30 and TRBJ2-1, with D unresolved. The V and J ends lost 2 bases and 8 bases respectively, with 7 bases between them. The CDR3 sequence is 11 residues long. CDR1 GTSNPN and CDR2 SVGIG come from the germline V gene (reference sequence). The CDR3 DNA follows: TGTGCCTGGAGTCCCGGGTATGAGCAGTTCTTC. This sequence encodes CAWSPGYEQFF.

The CDR3 is CATSDPGTGNQPQHF. As DNA, the CDR3 is TGTGCCACCAGTGACCCCGGGACAGGGAATCAGCCCCAGCATTTT. V is TRBV24-1 and J is TRBJ1-5; 9 bases are shared with TRBD1. The CDR3 extends over 15 amino acids. Trimming removed 4 bases from V and 4 bases from J; junction bases left unmatched: 4. Germline assignment: CDR1 KGHDR and CDR2 SFDVKD.

The V and J genes are TRBV5-4 and TRBJ1-2, with 10 bases aligning to TRBD1. The junction had 3 bases not matched to a gene; V was cut back by 4 bases and J by 3 bases. Germline V gene lookup returns CDR1 SGHNT and CDR2 YYREEE (reference sequence). CDR3 length equals 14 residues. This CDR3 is CASSPDRGDYGYTF. The CDR3 region has the DNA TGTGCCAGCAGCCCGGACAGGGGGGACTATGGCTACACCTTC.

This clone was detected only a few times. The rearrangement joins TRBV7-9 to TRBJ1-5; possible D gene TRBD1, 6 bases. Deletions cut 4 bases from V and 0 bases from J, with 10 bases between. Germline CDR1 reads SEHNR; CDR2 reads FQNEAQ (reference sequence). The CDR3 is 15 amino acids. CDR3 DNA sequence: TGTGCCAGCAGCTCGAACAGGGATAGCAATCAGCCCCAGCATTTT. It is translated as CASSSNRDSNQPQHF.

This clone was detected a few times. The V call is TRBV7-9, the J call TRBJ2-3, with 8 bases identical to TRBD2. V lost 3 bases to trimming and J lost 0 bases; unmatched junction nucleotides: 5. The length of the CDR3 is 16 residues. Germline V gene data show CDR1 as SEHNR and CDR2 as FQNEAQ (reference sequence). The CDR3 sequence is CASSLLAGFSTDTQYF. The CDR3 DNA follows: TGTGCCAGCAGCTTGCTAGCGGGCTTTAGCACAGATACGCAGTATTTT.

V is TRBV7-2 and J is TRBJ1-1, with D possibly TRBD1 on 6 matching bases. Germline V gives CDR1 SGHTA, CDR2 FQGNSA. The CDR3 contains 13 residues. Trimming stripped 2 bases from V and 8 bases from J, with 12 bases between. The CDR3 DNA reads as TGTGCCAGCAGCTTACAAACCCAGGGGGAAGCTTTCTTT. Amino acids: CASSLQTQGEAFF.

The chain carries TRBV7-8 and TRBJ2-5, with 7 positions matching TRBD1. This CDR3 comprises 15 residues. Germline V gives CDR1 SGHVS, CDR2 FQNEAQ. The J segment lost 7 bases and the V segment lost 5 bases, leaving 13 bases of the junction unmatched. The CDR3 spells CASSPERGLAGTQYF. In nucleotides, the CDR3 is TGTGCCAGCAGCCCCGAAAGGGGGCTAGCCGGGACCCAGTACTTC.

This chain joins TRBV7-9 and TRBJ1-5; D is unclear. The CDR3 runs 12 residues. Germline V gene sequence: CDR1 SEHNR, CDR2 FQNEAQ (reference sequence). The V gene lost 2 bases and the J gene lost 9 bases, with 8 bases spanning the gap. The CDR3 protein is CASSLHTLPQHF. The CDR3 region has the DNA TGTGCCAGCAGCTTACATACTCTGCCCCAGCATTTT.

The chain is built from TRBV30 and TRBJ2-3; D is undetermined. Per germline, CDR1 GTSNPN and CDR2 SVGIG (reference sequence). The CDR3 is made up of 14 amino acids. V dropped 1 base and J dropped 1 base, with 9 bases sitting between them. For the CDR3, the DNA is TGTGCCTGGAGTGGACAAATCGGCACAGATACGCAGTATTTT. Its protein is CAWSGQIGTDTQYF.

The chain links TRBV7-8 to TRBJ2-2, with D unresolved. This CDR3 has 16 residues. Germline V lookup: CDR1 SGHVS, CDR2 FQNEAQ. Trimming stripped 5 bases from V and 1 base from J, with 14 bases between. The CDR3 DNA follows: TGTGCCAGCAGCCACATACCCACGGGGAACACCGGGGAGCTGTTTTTT. Residues: CASSHIPTGNTGELFF.

This chain connects TRBV30 to TRBJ1-2, with D unclear. V lost 3 bases, J lost 3 bases, and 11 bases lay in between. The germline V gene has CDR1 GTSNPN and CDR2 SVGIG (reference sequence). This CDR3 is built from 13 residues. Here the CDR3 DNA reads TGTGCCTGGAGCCCCGGTTCGGACTATGGCTACACCTTC. Its protein product is CAWSPGSDYGYTF.

This chain links TRBV6-2 or TRBV6-3 with TRBJ2-5; maybe TRBD2 (7 bases). The V gene's germline CDR1 is MNHEY and CDR2 SVGEGT. Trimming left V 2 bases short and J 4 bases short, with 17 bases between. The CDR3 spans 16 residues. The chain's CDR3 is CASSYRRGGLGETQYF. The CDR3 coding sequence is TGTGCCAGCAGTTACAGGAGGGGGGGCCTCGGAGAGACCCAGTACTTC.

The chain couples TRBV5-1 to TRBJ1-3, with 7 bases aligning to TRBD1. With 3 bases clipped from V and 0 bases from J, the junction kept 3 bases outside the gene matches. The germline V gene encodes CDR1 SGHRS and CDR2 YFSETQ. The CDR3 is 15 amino acids. Here the CDR3 reads CASSSQGVSGNTIYF. As DNA, the CDR3 is TGCGCCAGCAGCTCCCAGGGGGTCTCTGGAAACACCATATATTTT. Full variable domain (rest looked up from reference TRBV5-1 and TRBJ1-3): KAGVTQTPRYLIKTRGQQVTLSCSPISGHRSVSWYQQTPGQGLQFLFEYFSETQRNKGNFPGRFSGRQFSNSRSEMNVSTLELGDSALYLCASSSQGVSGNTIYFGEGSWLTVV.

This chain uses TRBV27 with TRBJ2-7; 12 nucleotides line up with TRBD2. The germline gives CDR1 MNHEY, CDR2 SMNVEV (reference sequence). V gave up 3 bases and J gave up 5 bases; unmatched junction bases: 5. This CDR3 comprises 15 residues. The CDR3 bases are TGTGCCAGCAGTTTTTTAGCTAGCGGGGGGGACGAGCAGTACTTC. It specifies CASSFLASGGDEQYF.

The gene calls are TRBV4-1 and TRBJ1-4, with TRBD1 matching over 7 bases. Germline lookup yields CDR1 MGHRA and CDR2 YSYEKL. J was trimmed by 4 bases and V by 2 bases; bases with no gene match: 7. The CDR3 is made up of 16 amino acids. The CDR3 region is CASSQSLRGLNEKLFF. The DNA for the CDR3 is TGCGCCAGCAGCCAAAGTCTGAGGGGGCTTAATGAAAAACTGTTTTTT.

This clone appeared a single time. The V call is TRBV6-5, the J call TRBJ2-1; 7 positions match TRBD1. J lost 7 bases, V lost 6 bases, and 12 bases had no gene match. The CDR3 extends over 15 amino acids. CDR1 is MNHEY, CDR2 SVGAGI, per germline. The CDR3 protein is CASRGSSTGRNEQFF. The CDR3, as DNA: TGTGCCAGCAGGGGAAGCTCGACAGGGCGAAATGAGCAGTTCTTC.

The V and J genes are TRBV5-1 and TRBJ2-5; TRBD1 aligns across 7 bases. Germline V CDR1 and CDR2: SGHRS, YFSETQ. The CDR3 consists of 16 residues. V shed 5 bases and J 4 bases; nucleotides not matched to a gene: 14. CDR3 sequence: CASRPRQGVVGETQYF. In DNA form, the CDR3 reads TGCGCCAGCAGGCCTAGACAGGGAGTGGTAGGAGAGACCCAGTACTTC.

This chain uses TRBV9 with TRBJ2-3, with D tentatively TRBD2 (5 bases). The germline V gene encodes CDR1 SGDLS and CDR2 YYNGEE. The CDR3 extends over 15 amino acids. Trimming removed 4 bases from V and 2 bases from J, with 14 bases in between. CDR3 region: CASSPNTGYTDTQYF. The CDR3 DNA is TGTGCCAGCAGCCCAAACACGGGGTACACAGATACGCAGTATTTT.

The chain carries TRBV7-6 and TRBJ2-7, with 7 bases identical to TRBD1. The CDR3 is made up of 13 amino acids. After removal of 5 bases from V and 3 bases from J, the junction contained 4 bases not matched to a gene. The germline V gene encodes CDR1 SGHVS and CDR2 FNYEAQ. CDR3 bases: TGTGCCAGCAGCCGACAGGGTTACTACGAGCAGTACTTC. It translates to CASSRQGYYEQYF.

There are a few counts of this clone. Other DNA sequences in this specimen translate into the identical CDR3. The chain recombines TRBV19 with TRBJ1-2; 8 bases are shared with TRBD1. From germline, CDR1 is LNHDA and CDR2 SQIVND (reference sequence). Trimming at V came to 5 bases and at J to 3 bases, leaving 5 bases not matched to a gene. The CDR3 runs 14 residues. This chain's CDR3 is CASSSTGADYGYTF. For the CDR3, the DNA is TGTGCCAGTAGTTCGACAGGGGCAGACTATGGCTACACCTTC. The variable domain in full, with the rest retrieved from reference TRBV19 and TRBJ1-2, is DGGITQSPKYLFRKEGQNVTLSCEQNLNHDAMYWYRQDPGQGLRLIYYSQIVNDFQKGDIAEGYSVSREKKESFPLTVTSAQKNPTAFYLCASSSTGADYGYTFGSGTRLTVV.

The chain couples TRBV10-3 to TRBJ1-2; 7 nucleotides match TRBD1. The CDR3 sequence is 14 residues long. Germline V gives CDR1 ENHRY, CDR2 SYGVKD. V shed 6 bases, J shed 3 bases, and the junction held 7 bases outside the gene matches. The DNA of the CDR3 is TGTGCCATCAGGCCGACAGGGTCGGACTATGGCTACACCTTC. Its translation is CAIRPTGSDYGYTF.